Described below is a single T cell receptor beta chain sequence and its context. This sample is part of a study of cytomegalovirus exposure and HLA in healthy donors. Researchers ran the PCR with 60 Vbeta and 13 Jbeta primers. Method: immunoSEQ multiplex PCR; TCRdb's copy keeps in-frame clones and lacks some. In total, the table holds 40,000 to 50,000 clones. Germline V gives CDR1 SGHKS, CDR2 YYEKEE (reference sequence). The CDR3 is 14 residues long. The ends lost 4 bases at V and 3 bases at J; junction bases unmatched: 4. The TCR originated in a woman between 40 and 50 years old in good health and CMV-seronegative. The rearrangement joins TRBV5-5 to TRBJ2-1; 7 positions agree with TRBD1. The sample was PBMCs. The DNA of the CDR3 is TGTGCCAGCAGCATGCGACAGGGCTACAATGAGCAGTTCTTC. Encoded protein: CASSMRQGYNEQFF. Full variable domain (rest looked up from reference TRBV5-5 and TRBJ2-1): DAGVTQSPTHLIKTRGQQVTLRCSPISGHKSVSWYQQVLGQGPQFIFQYYEKEERGRGNFPDRFSARQFPNYSSELNVNALLLGDSALYLCASSMRQGYNEQFFGPGTRLTVL.